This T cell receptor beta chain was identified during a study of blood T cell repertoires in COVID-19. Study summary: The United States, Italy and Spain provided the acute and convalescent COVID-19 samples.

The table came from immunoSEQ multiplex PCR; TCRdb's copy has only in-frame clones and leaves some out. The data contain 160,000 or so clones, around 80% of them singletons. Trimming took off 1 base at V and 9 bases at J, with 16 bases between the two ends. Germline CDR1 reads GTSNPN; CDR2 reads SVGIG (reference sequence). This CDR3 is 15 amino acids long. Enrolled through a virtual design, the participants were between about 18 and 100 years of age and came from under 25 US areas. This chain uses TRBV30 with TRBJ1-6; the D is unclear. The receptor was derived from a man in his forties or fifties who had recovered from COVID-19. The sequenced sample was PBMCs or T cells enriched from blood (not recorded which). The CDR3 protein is CAWSAGGQSSSPLHF. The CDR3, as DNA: TGTGCCTGGAGTGCAGGTGGTCAATCCAGTTCACCCCTCCACTTT.